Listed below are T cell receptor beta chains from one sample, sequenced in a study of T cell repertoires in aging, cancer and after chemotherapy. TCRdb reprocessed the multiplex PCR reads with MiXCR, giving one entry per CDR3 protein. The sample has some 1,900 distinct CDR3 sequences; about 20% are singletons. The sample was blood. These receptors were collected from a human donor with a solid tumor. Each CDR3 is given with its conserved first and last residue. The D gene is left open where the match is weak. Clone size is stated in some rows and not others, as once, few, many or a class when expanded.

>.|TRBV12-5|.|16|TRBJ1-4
CASGLVPRAANEKLFF
TGTGCTAGTGGTTTGGTCCCCCGGGCCGCTAATGAAAAACTGTTTTTT
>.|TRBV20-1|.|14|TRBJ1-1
CSARDRVGAREAFF
TGCAGTGCTAGAGATCGGGTGGGGGCCCGAGAAGCTTTCTTT
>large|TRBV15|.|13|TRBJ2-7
CATSTLGGKEQYF
TGTGCCACCAGCACCCTAGGAGGTAAAGAGCAGTACTTC
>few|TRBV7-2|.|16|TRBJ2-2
CASSSFGRANTGELFF
TGTGCCAGCAGCTCCTTTGGCAGGGCTAACACCGGGGAGCTGTTTTTT
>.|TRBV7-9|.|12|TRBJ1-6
CASSLWSSPLHF
TGTGCCAGCAGCTTATGGAGTTCACCCCTCCACTTT
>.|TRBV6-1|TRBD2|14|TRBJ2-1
CASIELAGANEQFF
TGTGCCAGCATAGAACTAGCGGGAGCGAATGAGCAGTTCTTC
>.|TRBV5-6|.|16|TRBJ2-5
CASSQGHPSSQETQYF
TGCGCCAGCTCACAGGGCCACCCATCGAGCCAAGAGACCCAGTACTTC
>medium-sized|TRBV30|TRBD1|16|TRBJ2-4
CAWTPTGTGGVGIQYF
TGTGCCTGGACCCCTACCGGGACAGGGGGCGTTGGCATTCAGTACTTC
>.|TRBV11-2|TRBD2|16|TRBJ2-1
CASSPTSGYGYNEQFF
TGTGCCAGCAGCCCGACTAGCGGGTATGGGTACAATGAGCAGTTCTTC
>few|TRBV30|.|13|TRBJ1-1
CAWSMRTREVAFF
TGTGCCTGGAGTATGAGGACCAGAGAGGTAGCTTTCTTT
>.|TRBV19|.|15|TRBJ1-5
CASSIGTNSNQPQHF
TGTGCCAGTAGTATCGGGACAAATAGCAATCAGCCCCAGCATTTT
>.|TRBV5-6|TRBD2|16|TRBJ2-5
CASSAGLAGVEETQYF
TGTGCCAGCAGCGCAGGACTAGCGGGAGTTGAAGAGACCCAGTACTTC
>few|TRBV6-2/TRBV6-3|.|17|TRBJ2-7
CASRGMISPNQPYEQYF
TGTGCCAGCAGAGGTATGATTTCGCCGAACCAACCCTACGAGCAGTACTTC
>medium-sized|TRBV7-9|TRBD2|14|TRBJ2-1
CASSLREGRNEQFF
TGTGCCAGCAGTTTGCGGGAGGGCCGTAATGAGCAGTTCTTC
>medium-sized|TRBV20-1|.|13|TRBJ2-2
CSARDGHTGELFF
TGCAGTGCGAGGGACGGACACACCGGGGAGCTGTTTTTT
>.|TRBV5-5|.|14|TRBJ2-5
CASSAAGNTETQYF
TGTGCCAGCAGTGCCGCCGGGAATACGGAGACCCAGTACTTC
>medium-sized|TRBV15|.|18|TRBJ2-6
CATSRDVLTVSGANVLTF
TGTGCCACCAGCAGAGATGTTCTCACGGTCTCTGGGGCCAACGTCCTGACTTTC
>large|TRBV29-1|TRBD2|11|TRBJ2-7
CSVGREYEQYF
TGCAGCGTTGGGCGGGAGTACGAGCAGTACTTC
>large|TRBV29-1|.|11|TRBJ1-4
CSVVEDGKLFF
TGCAGCGTTGTTGAGGACGGAAAACTGTTTTTT
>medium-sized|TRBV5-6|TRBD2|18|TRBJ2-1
CASSLTSTGLAGGNEQFF
TGTGCCAGCAGCCTAACCAGCACCGGACTAGCGGGGGGTAATGAGCAGTTCTTC
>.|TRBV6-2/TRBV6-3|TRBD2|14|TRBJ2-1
CASLSGRARNEQFF
TGTGCCAGCCTTAGCGGGAGGGCCCGCAATGAGCAGTTCTTC
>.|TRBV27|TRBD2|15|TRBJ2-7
CASSVLAGESYEQYF
TGTGCCAGCAGTGTTCTAGCGGGAGAGTCGTACGAGCAGTACTTC
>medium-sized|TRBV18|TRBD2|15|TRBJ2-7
CASSLGAGGRYEQYF
TGTGCCAGCTCACTAGGGGCGGGAGGTCGGTACGAGCAGTACTTC
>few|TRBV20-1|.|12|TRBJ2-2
CSAGDPTGELFF
TGCAGTGCTGGGGATCCCACCGGGGAGCTGTTTTTT
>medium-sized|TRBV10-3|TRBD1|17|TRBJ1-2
CAIRRGTGRETTYGYTF
TGTGCCATCAGGAGAGGGACAGGGAGGGAGACAACCTATGGCTACACCTTC
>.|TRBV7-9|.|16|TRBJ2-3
CASSLGTLRTTDTQYF
TGTGCCAGCAGCTTAGGGACCCTCCGTACCACAGATACGCAGTATTTT
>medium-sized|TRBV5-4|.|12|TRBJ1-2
CASSSGRDGYTF
TGTGCCAGCAGCTCGGGTCGAGATGGCTACACCTTC
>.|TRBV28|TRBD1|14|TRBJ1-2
CASSSSQGAGGYTF
TGTGCCAGCAGTTCCTCTCAGGGGGCGGGGGGCTACACCTTC
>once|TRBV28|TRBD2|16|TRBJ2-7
CASSSLGTSVFYEQYF
TGTGCCAGCAGTTCCCTGGGAACTAGCGTATTCTACGAGCAGTACTTC
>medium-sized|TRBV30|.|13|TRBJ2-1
CAWSEGLNNEQFF
TGTGCCTGGAGCGAGGGCCTAAACAATGAGCAGTTCTTC
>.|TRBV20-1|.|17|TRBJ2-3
CSASPTWGYQSTDTQYF
TGCAGTGCTAGCCCAACCTGGGGCTATCAGAGCACAGATACGCAGTATTTT
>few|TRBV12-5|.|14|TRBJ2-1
CASGRSGFSDEQFF
TGTGCTAGTGGTAGGAGCGGGTTTTCCGATGAGCAGTTCTTC
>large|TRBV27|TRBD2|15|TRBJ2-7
CASSRIAGESYEQYF
TGTGCCAGCAGCCGAATAGCGGGAGAGTCGTACGAGCAGTACTTC